The 13 T cell receptor beta chains given below trace back to one sample, sequenced in a study of T cells in Graves' hyperthyroidism and ophthalmopathy. Researchers took RNA transcripts and amplified the TCR beta CDR3 regions from them. First-round RT-PCR of the TCR CDR3 relied on the HTBI primer set. TCRdb itself ran the multiplex PCR reads through MiXCR, one entry per CDR3 protein. The data contain approximately 400,000 distinct CDR3 sequences, roughly 13% of them singletons. Material: blood. All receptors come from a man aged 30 to 45 with Graves' hyperthyroidism that later progressed to Graves' ophthalmopathy.

The rearrangement uses TRBV20-1 and TRBJ2-5; D perhaps matches TRBD2 (5 bases). This CDR3 has 13 amino acids. Germline CDR1 and CDR2: DFQATT and SNEGSKA (reference sequence). The ends were cut back, 6 bases at V and 1 base at J, with 12 bases in the middle. The CDR3 region is CSAEWTAQETQYF. The CDR3 coding sequence is TGCAGTGCCGAATGGACTGCCCAAGAGACCCAGTACTTC.

This clonotype occurred a few times. The J gene is TRBJ2-3, the V gene TRBV7-6; 9 bases align to TRBD2. The germline gives CDR1 SGHVS, CDR2 FNYEAQ. The CDR3 totals 17 residues. V gave up 0 bases and J gave up 5 bases; unmatched junction bases: 9. CDR3 nucleotides: TGTGCCAGCAGCTTAGCGAGAGGCGGGGGGGCCGGAGATACGCAGTATTTT. Encoded protein: CASSLARGGGAGDTQYF.

This clonotype was seen more than once but under ten times. This chain connects TRBV18 to TRBJ1-4, with D possibly TRBD1 on 5 matching bases. V gave up 5 bases and J gave up 6 bases, with 13 bases separating them. CDR3 length equals 14 residues. Germline values: CDR1 KGHSH, CDR2 LQKENI. The chain's CDR3 is CASSDQGTDEKLFF. The CDR3 DNA is TGTGCCAGCTCAGACCAGGGAACGGATGAAAAACTGTTTTTT.

This clonotype was counted between two and nine times. The CDR3 DNA sequence: TGTGCCAGCTCACCACCTTCTACTAATGAAAAACTGTTTTTT. Translated: CASSPPSTNEKLFF. The chain carries TRBV18 and TRBJ1-4, with D uncertain. CDR1 is KGHSH, CDR2 LQKENI, per germline. CDR3 length: 14 residues. V shed 0 bases and J shed 2 bases, with 4 bases lying between them.

This clonotype has only a few counts. The CDR3 region has the DNA TGTGCCAGCAGATACAGCTCTGGAAACACCATATATTTT. Translated, it gives CASRYSSGNTIYF. The chain employs TRBV6-5 and TRBJ1-3; D gene uncertain. The CDR3 runs to 13 residues. CDR1 is MNHEY, CDR2 SVGAGI, per germline. V dropped 6 bases and J dropped 0 bases, with 6 bases sitting between them.

The CDR3 sequence is CSVGNSFQETQYF. The CDR3 nucleotides are TGCAGCGTTGGGAATAGCTTCCAAGAGACCCAGTACTTC. The rearrangement joins TRBV29-1 to TRBJ2-5; D is unresolved. Between the trimmed V and J ends, which lost 4 bases and 1 base, there was a span of 10 bases. Germline V gives CDR1 SQVTM, CDR2 ANQGSEA. The length of the CDR3 is 13 residues. Together with reference TRBV29-1 and TRBJ2-5, the CDR3 gives the full variable domain: SAVISQKPSRDICQRGTSLTIQCQVDSQVTMMFWYRQQPGQSLTLIATANQGSEATYESGFVIDKFPISRPNLTFSTLTVSNMSPEDSSIYLCSVGNSFQETQYFGPGTRLLVL.

This clonotype was observed a few times. A much larger clone is a single base away; this may be a read error. J is TRBJ2-3 and V is TRBV3-1; D gene ambiguous. Between the trimmed V and J ends, which lost 2 bases and 4 bases, there was a span of 4 bases. Germline assignment: CDR1 LGHDT and CDR2 YNNKEL (reference sequence). This CDR3 has 12 amino acids. Here the CDR3 DNA reads TGTGCCAGCAGCCAAATGGCAGATACGCAGTATTTT. Its protein product is CASSQMADTQYF.

Ten or more counts support this clonotype. The J gene is TRBJ2-7, the V gene TRBV19, with D perhaps being TRBD1 or TRBD2 (5 bases each). V was clipped by 5 bases and J by 7 bases, with 24 bases between them. The CDR3 spans 16 residues. CDR1 is LNHDA and CDR2 is SQIVND in the germline V gene (reference sequence). CDR3: CASSAAEGRHAWEQYF. In DNA form, the CDR3 reads TGTGCCAGTAGTGCCGCTGAGGGGCGTCATGCGTGGGAGCAGTACTTC. Full variable domain (remainder filled in from reference TRBV19 and TRBJ2-7): DGGITQSPKYLFRKEGQNVTLSCEQNLNHDAMYWYRQDPGQGLRLIYYSQIVNDFQKGDIAEGYSVSREKKESFPLTVTSAQKNPTAFYLCASSAAEGRHAWEQYFGPGTRLTVT.

This clonotype was found many times. The V call is TRBV7-2, the J call TRBJ2-2, with D tentatively TRBD2 (6 bases). The CDR3 spans 14 residues. Trimming shortened V by 5 bases and J by 7 bases, and 14 bases separated the two germline ends. Germline V gives CDR1 SGHTA, CDR2 FQGNSA. The CDR3 DNA follows: TGTGCCAGCAGCCCCCGGGAGATCGGCGGGGAGCTGTTTTTT. Protein product: CASSPREIGGELFF.

This clonotype has ten or more counts. J is TRBJ1-5 and V is TRBV2; no definite D call. Trimming stripped 5 bases from V and 0 bases from J, with 8 bases between. Germline V gives CDR1 SNHLY, CDR2 FYNNEI. This CDR3 region has 14 residues. Written as DNA, the CDR3 is TGTGCCAGCAGTTTCAGGTATAGCAATCAGCCCCAGCATTTT. It specifies CASSFRYSNQPQHF. The full variable domain, its missing parts supplied by reference TRBV2 and TRBJ1-5, is EPEVTQTPSHQVTQMGQEVILRCVPISNHLYFYWYRQILGQKVEFLVSFYNNEISEKSEIFDDQFSVERPDGSNFTLKIRSTKLEDSAMYFCASSFRYSNQPQHFGDGTRLSIL.

The CDR3 region is CATSERGLAGVNEQFF. The CDR3 DNA reads TGTGCCACCAGTGAAAGAGGTTTAGCGGGGGTGAATGAGCAGTTCTTC. This chain links TRBV24-1 with TRBJ2-1; 9 bases align to TRBD2. Trimming at V came to 4 bases and at J to 7 bases, leaving 10 bases not matched to a gene. The germline V gene has CDR1 KGHDR and CDR2 SFDVKD. CDR3 length: 16 residues.

This clonotype was picked up many times. The chain carries TRBV7-6 and TRBJ2-5; 7 bases line up with TRBD1. The CDR3 spans 17 residues. Germline-derived CDR1 and CDR2 are SGHVS and FNYEAQ. The V and J ends lost 5 bases and 0 bases, in that order; junction bases with no gene match: 12. Written as DNA, the CDR3 is TGTGCCAGCAGCCCACAACGTGGGACAGCGAACCAAGAGACCCAGTACTTC. Amino acids: CASSPQRGTANQETQYF.

The chain joins TRBV5-1 to TRBJ2-7, with D perhaps TRBD1 (6 bases). CDR1 and CDR2 from the germline V gene are SGHRS and YFSETQ. The CDR3 has 13 residues. Trimming removed 4 bases from V and 3 bases from J, with 11 bases in between. The CDR3 DNA follows: TGCGCCAGCAGCAAGCAACAGGGCTACGAGCAGTACTTC. Translating gives CASSKQQGYEQYF. Full variable domain (missing parts from reference TRBV5-1 and TRBJ2-7): KAGVTQTPRYLIKTRGQQVTLSCSPISGHRSVSWYQQTPGQGLQFLFEYFSETQRNKGNFPGRFSGRQFSNSRSEMNVSTLELGDSALYLCASSKQQGYEQYFGPGTRLTVT.